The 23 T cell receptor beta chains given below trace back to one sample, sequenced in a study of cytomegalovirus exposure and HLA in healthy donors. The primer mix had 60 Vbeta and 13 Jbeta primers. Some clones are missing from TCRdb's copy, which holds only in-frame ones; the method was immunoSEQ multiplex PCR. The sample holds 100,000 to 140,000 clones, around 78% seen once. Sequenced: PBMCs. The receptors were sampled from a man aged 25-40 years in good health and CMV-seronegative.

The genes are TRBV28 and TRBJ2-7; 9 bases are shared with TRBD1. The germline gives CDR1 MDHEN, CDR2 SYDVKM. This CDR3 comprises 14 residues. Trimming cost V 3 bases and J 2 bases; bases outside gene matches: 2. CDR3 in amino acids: CASSLGQGPYEQYF. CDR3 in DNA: TGTGCCAGCAGTTTGGGACAGGGTCCCTACGAGCAGTACTTC.

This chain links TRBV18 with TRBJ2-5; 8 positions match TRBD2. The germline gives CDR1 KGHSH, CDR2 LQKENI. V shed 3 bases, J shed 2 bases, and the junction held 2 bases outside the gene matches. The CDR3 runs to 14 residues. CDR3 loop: CASSPAGGQETQYF. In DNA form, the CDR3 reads TGTGCCAGCTCACCGGCGGGGGGACAAGAGACCCAGTACTTC.

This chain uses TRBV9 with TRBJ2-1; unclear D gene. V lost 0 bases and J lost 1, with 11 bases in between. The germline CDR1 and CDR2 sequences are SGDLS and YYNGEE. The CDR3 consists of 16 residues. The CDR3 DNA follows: TGTGCCAGCAGCGTAGCTGCTAGTCCTTCCTACAATGAGCAGTTCTTC. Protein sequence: CASSVAASPSYNEQFF.

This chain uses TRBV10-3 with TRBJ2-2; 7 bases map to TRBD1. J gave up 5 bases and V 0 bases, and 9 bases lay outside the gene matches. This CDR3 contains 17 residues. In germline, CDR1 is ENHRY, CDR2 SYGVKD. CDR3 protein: CAISESTGFLRTGELFF. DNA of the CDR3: TGTGCCATCAGTGAGTCGACAGGGTTTTTACGAACCGGGGAGCTGTTTTTT.

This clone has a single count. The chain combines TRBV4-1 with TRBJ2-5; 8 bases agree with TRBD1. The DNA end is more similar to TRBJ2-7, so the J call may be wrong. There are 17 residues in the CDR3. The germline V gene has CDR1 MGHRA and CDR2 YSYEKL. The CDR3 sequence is CASSQDAGRGHPYEQYF. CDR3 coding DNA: TGCGCCAGCAGCCAAGATGCGGGCAGGGGGCATCCCTACGAGCAGTACTTC.

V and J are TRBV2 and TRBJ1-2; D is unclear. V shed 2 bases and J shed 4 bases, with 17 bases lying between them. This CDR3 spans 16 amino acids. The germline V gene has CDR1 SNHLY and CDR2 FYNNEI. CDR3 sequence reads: CASSEQAVALGYGYTF. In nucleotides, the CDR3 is TGTGCCAGCAGTGAACAGGCAGTGGCCCTTGGCTATGGCTACACCTTC.

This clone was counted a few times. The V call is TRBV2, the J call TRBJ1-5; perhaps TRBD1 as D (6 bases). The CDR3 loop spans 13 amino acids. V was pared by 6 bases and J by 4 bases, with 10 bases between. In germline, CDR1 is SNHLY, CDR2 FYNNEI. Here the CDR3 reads CASRLDSNQPQHF. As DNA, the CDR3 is TGTGCCAGCAGGCTGGACAGTAATCAGCCCCAGCATTTT.

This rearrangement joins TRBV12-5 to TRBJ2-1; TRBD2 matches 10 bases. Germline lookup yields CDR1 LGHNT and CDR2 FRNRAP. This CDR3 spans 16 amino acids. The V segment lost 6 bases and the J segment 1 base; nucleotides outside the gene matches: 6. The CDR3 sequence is CASGKGTSVSYNEQFF. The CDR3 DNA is TGTGCTAGTGGAAAAGGGACTAGCGTTTCCTACAATGAGCAGTTCTTC.

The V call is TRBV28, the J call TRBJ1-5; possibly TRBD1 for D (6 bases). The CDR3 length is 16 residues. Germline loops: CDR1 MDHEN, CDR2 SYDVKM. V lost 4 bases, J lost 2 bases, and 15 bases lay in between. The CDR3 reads CASSSLYRDRNQPQHF. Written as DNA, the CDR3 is TGTGCCAGCAGTTCTTTGTACAGGGATCGCAATCAGCCCCAGCATTTT.

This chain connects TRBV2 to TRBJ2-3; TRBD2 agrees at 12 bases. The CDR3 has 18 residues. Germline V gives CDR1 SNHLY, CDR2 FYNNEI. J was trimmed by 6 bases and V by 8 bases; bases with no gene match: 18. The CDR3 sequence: CASGRQGAGLAGGDTQYF. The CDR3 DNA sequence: TGTGCCAGCGGTCGACAGGGGGCTGGGCTAGCGGGAGGGGATACGCAGTATTTT. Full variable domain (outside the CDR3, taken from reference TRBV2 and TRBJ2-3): EPEVTQTPSHQVTQMGQEVILRCVPISNHLYFYWYRQILGQKVEFLVSFYNNEISEKSEIFDDQFSVERPDGSNFTLKIRSTKLEDSAMYFCASGRQGAGLAGGDTQYFGPGTRLTVL.

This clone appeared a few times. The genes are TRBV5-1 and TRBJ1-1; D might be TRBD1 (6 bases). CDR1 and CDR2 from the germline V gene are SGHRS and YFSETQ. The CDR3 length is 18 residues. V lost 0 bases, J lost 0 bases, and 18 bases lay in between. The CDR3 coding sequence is TGCGCCAGCAGCTTGGCCCCCACAGGGTTTTTCATGAACACTGAAGCTTTCTTT. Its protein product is CASSLAPTGFFMNTEAFF.

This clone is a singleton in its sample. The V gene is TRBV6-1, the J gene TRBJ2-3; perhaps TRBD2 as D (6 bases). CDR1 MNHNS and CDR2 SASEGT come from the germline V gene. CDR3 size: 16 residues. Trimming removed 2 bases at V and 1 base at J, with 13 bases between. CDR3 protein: CASSEYQVAGTDTQYF. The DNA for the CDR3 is TGTGCCAGCAGTGAATATCAGGTAGCGGGCACAGATACGCAGTATTTT.

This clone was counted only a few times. CDR3 in amino acids: CASSPPRGEAFF. The CDR3 DNA follows: TGTGCCAGCTCACCACCTCGGGGGGAAGCTTTCTTT. The V gene is TRBV18, the J gene TRBJ1-1; D is possibly TRBD1 (5 bases). V dropped 0 bases and J dropped 8 bases, with 7 bases sitting between them. The CDR3 is 12 amino acids. The V gene's germline CDR1 is KGHSH and CDR2 LQKENI.

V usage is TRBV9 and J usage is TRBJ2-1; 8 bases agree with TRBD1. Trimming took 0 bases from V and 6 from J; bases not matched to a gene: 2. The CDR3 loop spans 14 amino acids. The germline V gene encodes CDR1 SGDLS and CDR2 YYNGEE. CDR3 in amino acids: CASSVDRGVNEQFF. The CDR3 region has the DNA TGTGCCAGCAGCGTAGACAGGGGGGTCAATGAGCAGTTCTTC.

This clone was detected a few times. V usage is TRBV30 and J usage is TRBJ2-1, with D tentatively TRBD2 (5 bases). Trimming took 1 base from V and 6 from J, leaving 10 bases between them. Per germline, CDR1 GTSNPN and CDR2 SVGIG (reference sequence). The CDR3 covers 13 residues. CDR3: CAWSALVANEQFF. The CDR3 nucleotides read TGTGCCTGGAGTGCACTAGTCGCCAATGAGCAGTTCTTC. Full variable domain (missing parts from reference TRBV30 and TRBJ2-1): SQTIHQWPATLVQPVGSPLSLECTVEGTSNPNLYWYRQAAGRGLQLLFYSVGIGQISSEVPQNLSASRPQDRQFILSSKKLLLSDSGFYLCAWSALVANEQFFGPGTRLTVL.

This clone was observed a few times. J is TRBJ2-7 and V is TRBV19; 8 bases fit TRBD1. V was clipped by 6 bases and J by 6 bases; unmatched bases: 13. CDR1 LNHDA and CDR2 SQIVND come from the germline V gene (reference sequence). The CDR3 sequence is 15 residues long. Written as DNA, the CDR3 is TGTGCCAGTAGCGCTACCCCGGACAGGGCAAGCGAGCAGTACTTC. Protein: CASSATPDRASEQYF.

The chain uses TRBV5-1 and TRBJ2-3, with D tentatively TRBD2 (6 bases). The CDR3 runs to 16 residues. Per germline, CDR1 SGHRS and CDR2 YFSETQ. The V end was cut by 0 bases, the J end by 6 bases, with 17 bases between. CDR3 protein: CASSLAGESGPDTQYF. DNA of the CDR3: TGCGCCAGCAGCTTGGCGGGAGAGTCGGGTCCCGATACGCAGTATTTT.

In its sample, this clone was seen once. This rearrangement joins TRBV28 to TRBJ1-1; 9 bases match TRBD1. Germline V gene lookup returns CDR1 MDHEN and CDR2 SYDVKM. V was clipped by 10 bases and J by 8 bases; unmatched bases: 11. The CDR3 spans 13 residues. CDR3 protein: CATDGTGTCEAFF. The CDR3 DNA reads TGTGCCACCGACGGGACAGGGACATGCGAAGCTTTCTTT.

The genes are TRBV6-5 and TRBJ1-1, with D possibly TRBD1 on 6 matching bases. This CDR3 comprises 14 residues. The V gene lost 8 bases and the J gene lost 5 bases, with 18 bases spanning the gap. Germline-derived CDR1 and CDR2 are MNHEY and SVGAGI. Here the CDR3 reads CASSKIGGLTEAFF. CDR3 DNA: TGTGCCAGCTCCAAGATTGGGGGCTTGACTGAAGCTTTCTTT.

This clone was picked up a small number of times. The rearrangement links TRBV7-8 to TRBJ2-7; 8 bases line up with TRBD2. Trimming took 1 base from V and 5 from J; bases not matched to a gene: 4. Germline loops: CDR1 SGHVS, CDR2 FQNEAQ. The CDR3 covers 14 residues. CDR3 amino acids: CASSLGAGVDEQYF. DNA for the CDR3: TGTGCCAGCAGCTTAGGAGCGGGAGTAGACGAGCAGTACTTC.

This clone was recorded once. DNA for the CDR3: TGCGCCAGCAGCCAAGTAATCCGCGGGAACTATGGCTACACCTTC. The encoded protein is CASSQVIRGNYGYTF. This sequence joins TRBV4-1 and TRBJ1-2, with D unresolved. Germline CDR1 MGHRA, CDR2 YSYEKL. The CDR3 runs 15 residues. V dropped 1 base and J dropped 2 bases, with 11 bases sitting between them.

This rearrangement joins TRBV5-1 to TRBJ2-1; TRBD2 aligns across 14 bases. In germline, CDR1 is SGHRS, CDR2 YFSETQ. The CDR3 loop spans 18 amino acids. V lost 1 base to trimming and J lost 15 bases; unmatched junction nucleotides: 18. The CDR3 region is CASSLLQGEGLAGVGWFF. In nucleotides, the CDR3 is TGCGCCAGCAGCTTGTTACAGGGCGAGGGACTAGCGGGAGTAGGGTGGTTCTTC.

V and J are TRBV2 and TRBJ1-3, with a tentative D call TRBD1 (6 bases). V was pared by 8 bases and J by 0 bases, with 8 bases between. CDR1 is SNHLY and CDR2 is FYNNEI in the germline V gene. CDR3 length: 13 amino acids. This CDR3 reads CASGQYSGNTIYF. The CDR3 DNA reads TGTGCCAGCGGACAGTACTCTGGAAACACCATATATTTT.